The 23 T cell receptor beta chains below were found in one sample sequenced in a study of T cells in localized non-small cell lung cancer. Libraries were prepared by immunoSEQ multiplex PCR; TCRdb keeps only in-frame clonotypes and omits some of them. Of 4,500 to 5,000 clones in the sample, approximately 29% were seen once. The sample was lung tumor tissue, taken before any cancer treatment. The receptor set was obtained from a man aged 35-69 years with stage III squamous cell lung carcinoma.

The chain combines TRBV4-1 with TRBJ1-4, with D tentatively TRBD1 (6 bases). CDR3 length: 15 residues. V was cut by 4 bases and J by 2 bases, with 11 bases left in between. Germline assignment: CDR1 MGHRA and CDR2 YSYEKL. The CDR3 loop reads CASSPRGQTNEKLFF. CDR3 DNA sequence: TGCGCCAGCAGCCCGCGGGGGCAGACTAATGAAAAACTGTTTTTT.

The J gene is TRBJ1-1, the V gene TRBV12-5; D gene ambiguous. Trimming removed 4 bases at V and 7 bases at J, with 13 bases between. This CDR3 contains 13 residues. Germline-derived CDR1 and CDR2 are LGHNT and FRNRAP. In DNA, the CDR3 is TGTGCTAGTGGTTCGGACGGGCACCTTGAAGCTTTCTTT. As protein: CASGSDGHLEAFF.

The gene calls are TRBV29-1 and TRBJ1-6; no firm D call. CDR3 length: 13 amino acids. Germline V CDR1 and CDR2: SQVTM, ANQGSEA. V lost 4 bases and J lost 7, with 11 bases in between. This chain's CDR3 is CSVALQSNSPLHF. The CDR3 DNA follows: TGCAGCGTTGCTCTGCAGTCCAATTCACCCCTCCACTTT.

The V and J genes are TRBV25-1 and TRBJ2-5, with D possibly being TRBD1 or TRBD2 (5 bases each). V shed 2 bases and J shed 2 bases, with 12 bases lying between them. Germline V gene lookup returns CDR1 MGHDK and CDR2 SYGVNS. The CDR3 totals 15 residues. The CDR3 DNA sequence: TGTGCCAGCAGTGAACTCGGGGCGGAGCAAGAGACCCAGTACTTC. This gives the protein CASSELGAEQETQYF. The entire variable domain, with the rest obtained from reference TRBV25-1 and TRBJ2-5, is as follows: EADIYQTPRYLVIGTGKKITLECSQTMGHDKMYWYQQDPGMELHLIHYSYGVNSTEKGDLSSESTVSRIRTEHFPLTLESARPSHTSQYLCASSELGAEQETQYFGPGTRLLVL.

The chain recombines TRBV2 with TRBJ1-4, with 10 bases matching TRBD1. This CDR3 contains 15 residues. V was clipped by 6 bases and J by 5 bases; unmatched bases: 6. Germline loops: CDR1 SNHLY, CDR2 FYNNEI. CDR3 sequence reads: CASSRSGQGNEKLFF. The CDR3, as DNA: TGTGCCAGCAGCCGATCGGGACAGGGGAATGAAAAACTGTTTTTT.

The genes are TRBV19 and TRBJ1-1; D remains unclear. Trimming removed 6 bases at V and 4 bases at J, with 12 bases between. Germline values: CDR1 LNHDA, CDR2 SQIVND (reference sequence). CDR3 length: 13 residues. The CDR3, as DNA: TGTGCCAGTAGCCAGGACCGACGCACTGAAGCTTTCTTT. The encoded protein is CASSQDRRTEAFF.

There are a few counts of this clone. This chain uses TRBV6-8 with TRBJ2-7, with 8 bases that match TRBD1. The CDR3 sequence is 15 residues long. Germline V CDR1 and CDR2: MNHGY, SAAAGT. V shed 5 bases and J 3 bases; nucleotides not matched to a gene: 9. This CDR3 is CASSTLGRGLYEQYF. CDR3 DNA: TGTGCCAGCAGTACCTTAGGCAGGGGGCTCTACGAGCAGTACTTC.

CDR3 region: CASRRGGTGANVLTF. CDR3 nucleotide sequence: TGCGCCAGCAGGAGAGGGGGGACTGGGGCCAACGTCCTGACTTTC. This chain links TRBV5-1 with TRBJ2-6, with D possibly called TRBD1 or TRBD2 (6 bases each). The germline CDR1 and CDR2 sequences are SGHRS and YFSETQ. Trimming shortened V by 5 bases and J by 2 bases, and 11 bases separated the two germline ends. CDR3 size: 15 residues.

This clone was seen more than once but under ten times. The CDR3 coding sequence is TGTGCCAGCGGGGGGCTCTACACCGGGGAGCTGTTTTTT. This gives the protein CASGGLYTGELFF. This chain links TRBV9 with TRBJ2-2; the D call may be TRBD1 or TRBD2 (6 bases each). Trimming stripped 7 bases from V and 3 bases from J, with 10 bases between. The CDR3 length is 13 residues. The germline CDR1 and CDR2 sequences are SGDLS and YYNGEE.

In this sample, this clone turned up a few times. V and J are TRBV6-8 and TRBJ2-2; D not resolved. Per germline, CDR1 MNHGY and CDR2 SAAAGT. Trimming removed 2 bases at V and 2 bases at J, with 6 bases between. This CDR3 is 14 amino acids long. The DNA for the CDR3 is TGTGCCAGCAGTTACGAACTAAACACCGGGGAGCTGTTTTTT. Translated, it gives CASSYELNTGELFF.

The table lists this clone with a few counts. CDR3 nucleotide sequence: TGTGCCAGCAGCAAGTCCGGGCGGAGCTACGAGCAGTACTTC. This codes for CASSKSGRSYEQYF. This chain joins TRBV6-8 and TRBJ2-7; D remains unclear. V lost 6 bases to trimming and J lost 3 bases, with 15 bases between them. Germline assignment: CDR1 MNHGY and CDR2 SAAAGT. The CDR3 sequence is 14 residues long.

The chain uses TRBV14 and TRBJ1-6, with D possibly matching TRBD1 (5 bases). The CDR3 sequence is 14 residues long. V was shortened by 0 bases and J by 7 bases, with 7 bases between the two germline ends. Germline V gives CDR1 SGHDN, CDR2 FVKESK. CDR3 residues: CASSQESGNSPLHF. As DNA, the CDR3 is TGTGCCAGCAGCCAAGAATCAGGGAATTCACCCCTCCACTTT.

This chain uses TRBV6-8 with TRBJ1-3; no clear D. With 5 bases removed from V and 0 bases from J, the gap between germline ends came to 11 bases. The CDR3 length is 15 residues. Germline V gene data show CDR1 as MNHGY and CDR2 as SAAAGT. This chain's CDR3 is CASSPTPASGNTIYF. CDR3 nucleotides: TGTGCCAGCAGTCCTACACCAGCCTCTGGAAACACCATATATTTT.

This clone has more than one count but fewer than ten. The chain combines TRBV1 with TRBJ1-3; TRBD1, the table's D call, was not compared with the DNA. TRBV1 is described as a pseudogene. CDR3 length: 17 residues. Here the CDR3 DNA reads TGCGCCAGCAGCCAAGCCTCCGGGACAGGTCTGGGAAACACCATATATTTT. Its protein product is CASSQASGTGLGNTIYF.

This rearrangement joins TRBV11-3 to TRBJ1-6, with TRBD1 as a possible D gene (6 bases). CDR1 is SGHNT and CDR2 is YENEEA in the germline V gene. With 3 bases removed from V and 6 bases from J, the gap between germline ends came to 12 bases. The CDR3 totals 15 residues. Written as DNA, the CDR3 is TGTGCCAGCAGCTTCAGGGGAAGTAGTAATTCACCCCTCCACTTT. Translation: CASSFRGSSNSPLHF. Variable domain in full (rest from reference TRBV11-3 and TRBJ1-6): EAGVVQSPRYKIIEKKQPVAFWCNPISGHNTLYWYLQNLGQGPELLIRYENEEAVDDSQLPKDRFSAERLKGVDSTLKIQPAELGDSAVYLCASSFRGSSNSPLHFGNGTRLTVT.

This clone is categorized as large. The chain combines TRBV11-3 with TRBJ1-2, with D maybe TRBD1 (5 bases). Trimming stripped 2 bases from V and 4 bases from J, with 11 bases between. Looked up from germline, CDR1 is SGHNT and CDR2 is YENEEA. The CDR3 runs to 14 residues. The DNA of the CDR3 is TGTGCCAGCAGCTTAACTTTCGGGGGCTATGGCTACACCTTC. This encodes CASSLTFGGYGYTF.

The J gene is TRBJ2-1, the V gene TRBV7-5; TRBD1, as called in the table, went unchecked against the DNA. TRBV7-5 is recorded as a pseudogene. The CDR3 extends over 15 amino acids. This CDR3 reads CASSLGQNRNNEQFF. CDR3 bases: TGTGCCAGCAGCTTGGGGCAGAACCGAAACAATGAGCAGTTCTTC.

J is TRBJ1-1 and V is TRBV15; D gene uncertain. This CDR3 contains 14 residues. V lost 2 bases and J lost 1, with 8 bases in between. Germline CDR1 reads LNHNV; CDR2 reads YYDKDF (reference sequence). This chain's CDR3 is CATSRSWGNTEAFF. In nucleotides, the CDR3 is TGTGCCACCAGCAGATCGTGGGGGAACACTGAAGCTTTCTTT.

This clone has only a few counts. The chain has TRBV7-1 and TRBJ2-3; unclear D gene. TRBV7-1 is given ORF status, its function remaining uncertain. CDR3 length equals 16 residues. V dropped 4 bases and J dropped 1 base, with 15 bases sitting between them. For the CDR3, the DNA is TGTGCCAGCAGCTTAATTCCAAAAGAGGGCACAGATACGCAGTATTTT. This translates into CASSLIPKEGTDTQYF.

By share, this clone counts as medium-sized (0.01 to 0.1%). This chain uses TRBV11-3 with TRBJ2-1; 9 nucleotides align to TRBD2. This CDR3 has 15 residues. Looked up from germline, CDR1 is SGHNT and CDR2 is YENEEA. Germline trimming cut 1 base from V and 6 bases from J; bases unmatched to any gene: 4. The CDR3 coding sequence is TGTGCCAGCAGCTTAGGACGCGGGGGGGCCAATGAGCAGTTCTTC. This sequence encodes CASSLGRGGANEQFF.

The CDR3 DNA reads TGTGCCAGCAGCGTCGAGGAGAACACTGAAGCTTTCTTT. Its protein is CASSVEENTEAFF. The chain has TRBV9 and TRBJ1-1, with D unclear. Germline V gene data show CDR1 as SGDLS and CDR2 as YYNGEE. Trimming removed 2 bases from V and 1 base from J, with 6 bases in between. CDR3 length equals 13 residues.

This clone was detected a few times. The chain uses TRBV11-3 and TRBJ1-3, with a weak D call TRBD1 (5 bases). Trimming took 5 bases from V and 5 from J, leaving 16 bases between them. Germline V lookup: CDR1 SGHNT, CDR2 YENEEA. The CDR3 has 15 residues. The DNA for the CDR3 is TGTGCCAGCAGCAAGCGGGACCCCCAGAGAAACACCATATATTTT. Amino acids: CASSKRDPQRNTIYF.

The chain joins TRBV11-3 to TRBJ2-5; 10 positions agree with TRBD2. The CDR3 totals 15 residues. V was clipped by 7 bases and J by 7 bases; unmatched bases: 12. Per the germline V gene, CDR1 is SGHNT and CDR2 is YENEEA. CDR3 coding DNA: TGTGCCAGCACCCAACTAGCGGGGCCATCCGGGACCCAGTACTTC. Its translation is CASTQLAGPSGTQYF.